These 5 T cell receptor beta chains were all obtained from the same sample, sequenced in a study of shared clonotypes between healthy human individuals. Selected positively for CCR7 and CD45RO-negative, naive CD8 cells excluded terminally differentiated effector memory CD45RA+ cells. Profiling relied on immunoSEQ multiplex PCR, and the TCRdb table lists in-frame clones only, not all of them. The profile shows about 2 million clones, about 95% of them singletons. The sequenced sample was naive CD8+ T cells sorted from blood. These receptors were taken from a man aged 18 to 29 in good health.

V gene TRBV7-9 combines with J gene TRBJ2-2; D is unclear. The CDR3 spans 12 residues. Trimming shortened V by 8 bases and J by 7 bases, and 11 bases separated the two germline ends. CDR1 SEHNR and CDR2 FQNEAQ come from the germline V gene (reference sequence). In DNA form, the CDR3 reads TGTGCCAGCTGTATTGATATCGGGGAGCTGTTTTTT. Amino acids: CASCIDIGELFF.

The chain employs TRBV10-1 and TRBJ2-6, with D tentatively TRBD2 (5 bases). Germline CDR1 WNHNN, CDR2 SYGVQD (reference sequence). The CDR3 consists of 18 residues. Trimming left V 5 bases short and J 0 bases short, with 17 bases between. CDR3 sequence reads: CASSPGSRGSSGANVLTF. CDR3 DNA: TGCGCCAGCAGTCCCGGGTCCCGGGGAAGCTCTGGGGCCAACGTCCTGACTTTC.

The chain links TRBV4-3 to TRBJ2-1; D possibly corresponds to TRBD2 (6 bases). The CDR3 is 16 amino acids. Germline CDR1 reads LGHNA; CDR2 reads YSLEER. Trimming took off 0 bases at V and 8 bases at J, with 17 bases between the two ends. The CDR3 is CASSQEWPQGGDEQFF. The CDR3 nucleotides read TGCGCCAGCAGCCAAGAGTGGCCGCAGGGAGGTGATGAGCAGTTCTTC.

J is TRBJ2-3 and V is TRBV4-1; 9 nucleotides agree with TRBD2. The CDR3 length is 18 residues. Germline CDR1 and CDR2: MGHRA and YSYEKL. Trimming removed 3 bases from V and 0 bases from J; junction bases left unmatched: 10. This chain's CDR3 is CASSHESGLASSTDTQYF. The DNA of the CDR3 is TGCGCCAGCAGCCATGAATCCGGACTAGCGTCTAGCACAGATACGCAGTATTTT.

This sequence joins TRBV4-2 and TRBJ2-1; D possibly corresponds to TRBD2 (7 bases). With 3 bases removed from V and 6 bases from J, the gap between germline ends came to 9 bases. Germline CDR1 is LGHNA and CDR2 is YNFKEQ. The CDR3 loop spans 13 amino acids. For the CDR3, the DNA is TGTGCCAGCAGCCAGGGAGGGGGCAATGAGCAGTTCTTC. Amino acid sequence: CASSQGGGNEQFF.